The T cell receptor (beta chain) described here comes from a study of T cell repertoires in cytomegalovirus infection. A single record per CDR3 protein comes from TCRdb applying MiXCR to the reads. The sample records over 250,000 distinct CDR3 sequences, about a quarter being singletons. There are 13 residues in the CDR3. Germline lookup yields CDR1 MNHEY and CDR2 SVGEGT. Trimming cost V 3 bases and J 1 base, with 5 bases left between them. J is TRBJ2-3 and V is TRBV6-2 or TRBV6-3; D unclear. What was sequenced was PBMCs. The receptor was isolated from a human donor in good health (CMV status not recorded). Some clones in this sample may be carry-over from other donors' samples. The CDR3 DNA reads TGTGCCAGCAGTTATGTCGGCACAGATACGCAGTATTTT. It specifies CASSYVGTDTQYF.